This T cell receptor (beta chain) was captured by sequencing in a study of T cells in Graves' hyperthyroidism and ophthalmopathy. CDR1 MNHEY and CDR2 SMNVEV come from the germline V gene (reference sequence). The CDR3 covers 14 residues. V was clipped by 3 bases and J by 1 base, with 9 bases between them. The investigators amplified TCR beta CDR3 regions from RNA transcripts. When the TCR CDR3 underwent first-round RT-PCR, the HTBI primer set was used. TCRdb re-derived calls from the multiplex PCR reads in MiXCR, one entry per CDR3 protein. The repertoire includes around 440,000 distinct CDR3 sequences, 15% to 19% of them detected once, and 14% sits in the top ten. This clonotype was detected a few times.

The receptor's source is a woman under 30 with Graves' hyperthyroidism. J is TRBJ2-5 and V is TRBV27; no firm D call. The sample consisted of blood. For the CDR3, the DNA is TGTGCCAGCAGTTTTTACGGGTCCCAAGAGACCCAGTACTTC. This translates into CASSFYGSQETQYF.